These 5 T cell receptor beta chains originate from one sample sequenced in a study of human T cells and chemical hapten exposure. Stated time point: pre-sensitization, week 0. Treatment: therapeutic diphenylcyclopropenone sensitization with weekly scalp DPC. A single record per CDR3 protein comes from TCRdb applying MiXCR to the RACE reads. Of around 330,000 distinct CDR3 sequences in the sample, over 5% are singletons; the top ten hold approximately 8.2%. Here the sequenced sample was whole blood, taken in connection with sensitization to the hapten diphenylcyclopropenone (DPC). These receptors came from a woman aged 18 to 35 with alopecia areata. Some clones in this sample may be carry-over from other donors' samples.

The table lists this clonotype with a few counts. The rearrangement links TRBV7-2 to TRBJ2-7; weak D call: TRBD1 (5 bases). Trimming took 5 bases from V and 6 from J, leaving 11 bases between them. This CDR3 comprises 12 residues. Germline assignment: CDR1 SGHTA and CDR2 FQGNSA. CDR3 coding DNA: TGTGCCAGCAGCCCGACAGCCGTCGAGCAGTACTTC. Its protein is CASSPTAVEQYF.

This clonotype was counted a few times. Here the CDR3 DNA reads TGTGCCAGCAGCCATTACGGGGCTGCTGACGGGACCGGGGAGCTGTTTTTT. Its translation is CASSHYGAADGTGELFF. The genes are TRBV3-1 and TRBJ2-2; D is perhaps TRBD1 or TRBD2 (5 bases each). This CDR3 spans 17 amino acids. Germline V gene data show CDR1 as LGHDT and CDR2 as YNNKEL (reference sequence). V gave up 3 bases and J gave up 5 bases, with 19 bases separating them.

V is TRBV2 and J is TRBJ1-2, with D hard to call. The CDR3 spans 12 residues. V was clipped by 6 bases and J by 4 bases, with 9 bases between them. Germline V gene sequence: CDR1 SNHLY, CDR2 FYNNEI. The CDR3 spells CASRLGFYGYTF. DNA for the CDR3: TGTGCCAGCAGGCTTGGGTTCTATGGCTACACCTTC.

This clonotype was detected a few times. The chain joins TRBV9 to TRBJ2-2; 7 bases are shared with TRBD1. The V segment lost 4 bases and the J segment 10 bases; nucleotides outside the gene matches: 10. Germline values: CDR1 SGDLS, CDR2 YYNGEE. The CDR3 spans 14 residues. The CDR3 reads CASSPPTGSVELFF. As DNA, the CDR3 is TGTGCCAGCAGCCCCCCGACAGGGTCCGTGGAGCTGTTTTTT.

The rearrangement uses TRBV3-1 and TRBJ1-2; TRBD1 matches 7 bases. The CDR3 length is 15 residues. Trimming cost V 4 bases and J 0 bases; bases outside gene matches: 5. Germline-derived CDR1 and CDR2 are LGHDT and YNNKEL (reference sequence). CDR3 residues: CASSPYDRANYGYTF. In DNA, the CDR3 is TGTGCCAGCAGCCCCTACGACAGGGCTAACTATGGCTACACCTTC.